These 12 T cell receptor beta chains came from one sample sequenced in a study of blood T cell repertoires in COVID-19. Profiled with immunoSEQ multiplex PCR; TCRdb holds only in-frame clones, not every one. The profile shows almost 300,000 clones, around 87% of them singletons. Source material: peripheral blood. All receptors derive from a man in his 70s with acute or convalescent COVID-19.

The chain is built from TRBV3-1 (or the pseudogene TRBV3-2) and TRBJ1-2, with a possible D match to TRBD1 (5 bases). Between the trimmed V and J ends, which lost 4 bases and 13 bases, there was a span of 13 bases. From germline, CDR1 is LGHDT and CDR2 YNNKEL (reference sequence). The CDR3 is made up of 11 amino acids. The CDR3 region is CASSPGLLSTF. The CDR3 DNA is TGTGCCAGCAGCCCGGGACTGCTCAGCACCTTC.

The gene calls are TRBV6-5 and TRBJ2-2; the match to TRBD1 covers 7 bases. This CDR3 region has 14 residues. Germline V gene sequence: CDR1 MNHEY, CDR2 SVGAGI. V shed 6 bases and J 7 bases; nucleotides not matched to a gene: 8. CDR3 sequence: CASSETGRNGELFF. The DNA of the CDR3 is TGTGCCAGCAGCGAGACAGGGCGTAACGGGGAGCTGTTTTTT.

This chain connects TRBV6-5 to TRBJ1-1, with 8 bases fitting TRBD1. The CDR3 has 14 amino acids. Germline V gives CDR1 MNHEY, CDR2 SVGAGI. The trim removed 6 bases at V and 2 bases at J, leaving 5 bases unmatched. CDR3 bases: TGTGCCAGCAGGCTGACAGGGGATAACACTGAAGCTTTCTTT. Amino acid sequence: CASRLTGDNTEAFF.

The chain's CDR3 is CASSTSGGRTDTQYF. DNA for the CDR3: TGTGCCAGTTCGACTAGCGGGGGTAGAACAGATACGCAGTATTTT. The chain joins TRBV19 to TRBJ2-3; 12 bases align to TRBD2. The CDR3 loop spans 15 amino acids. Germline CDR1 LNHDA, CDR2 SQIVND (reference sequence). Trimming removed 8 bases from V and 3 bases from J; junction bases left unmatched: 6.

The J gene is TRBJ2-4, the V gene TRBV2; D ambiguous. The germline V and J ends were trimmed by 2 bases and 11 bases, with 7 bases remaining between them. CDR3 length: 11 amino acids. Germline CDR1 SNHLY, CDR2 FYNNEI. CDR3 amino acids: CASSEYLLQYF. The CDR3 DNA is TGTGCCAGCAGTGAATACCTACTTCAGTACTTC.

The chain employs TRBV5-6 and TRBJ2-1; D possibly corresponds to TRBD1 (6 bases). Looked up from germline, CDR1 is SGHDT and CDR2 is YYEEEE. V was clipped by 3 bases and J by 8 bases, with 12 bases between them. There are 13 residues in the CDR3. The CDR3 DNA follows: TGTGCCAGCAGCTACACAGGGTTAGATGAGCAGTTCTTC. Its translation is CASSYTGLDEQFF.

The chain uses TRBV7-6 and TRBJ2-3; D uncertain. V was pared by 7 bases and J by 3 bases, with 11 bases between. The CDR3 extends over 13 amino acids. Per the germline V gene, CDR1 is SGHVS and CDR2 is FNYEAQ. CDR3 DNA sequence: TGTGCCAGCAACTCCGGGTGGACAGATACGCAGTATTTT. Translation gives CASNSGWTDTQYF.

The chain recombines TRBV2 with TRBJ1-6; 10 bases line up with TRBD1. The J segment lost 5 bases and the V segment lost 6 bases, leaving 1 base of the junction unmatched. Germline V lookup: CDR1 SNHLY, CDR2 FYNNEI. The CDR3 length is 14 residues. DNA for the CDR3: TGTGCCAGCAGCGACAGGGGGCATAATTCACCCCTCCACTTT. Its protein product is CASSDRGHNSPLHF.

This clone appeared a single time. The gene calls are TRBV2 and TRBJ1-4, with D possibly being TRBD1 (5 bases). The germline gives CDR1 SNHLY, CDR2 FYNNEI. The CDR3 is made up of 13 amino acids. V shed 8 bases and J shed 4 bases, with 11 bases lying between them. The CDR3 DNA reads TGTGCCAGCGCAGGGTCGGGTAATGAAAAACTGTTTTTT. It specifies CASAGSGNEKLFF.

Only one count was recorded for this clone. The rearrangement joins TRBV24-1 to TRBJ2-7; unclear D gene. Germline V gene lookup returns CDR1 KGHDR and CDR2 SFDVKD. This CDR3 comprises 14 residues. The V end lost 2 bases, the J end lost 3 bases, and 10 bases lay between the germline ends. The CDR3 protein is CATSDSGRGYEQYF. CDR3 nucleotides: TGTGCCACCAGTGATTCTGGCAGAGGCTACGAGCAGTACTTC.

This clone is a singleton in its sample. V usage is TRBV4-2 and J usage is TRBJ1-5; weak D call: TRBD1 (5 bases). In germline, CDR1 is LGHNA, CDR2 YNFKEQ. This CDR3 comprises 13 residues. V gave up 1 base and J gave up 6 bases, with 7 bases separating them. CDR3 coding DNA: TGTGCCAGCAGCCAAGGGAGGGGTCAGCCCCAGCATTTT. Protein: CASSQGRGQPQHF.

This chain's CDR3 is CACPGQGSSGANVLTF. CDR3 sequence (DNA): TGTGCCTGTCCGGGACAGGGGAGTTCTGGGGCCAACGTCCTGACTTTC. The chain uses TRBV30 and TRBJ2-6; TRBD1 agrees at 10 bases. Germline CDR1 GTSNPN, CDR2 SVGIG (reference sequence). This CDR3 region has 16 residues. Trimming cost V 6 bases and J 1 base; bases outside gene matches: 6.